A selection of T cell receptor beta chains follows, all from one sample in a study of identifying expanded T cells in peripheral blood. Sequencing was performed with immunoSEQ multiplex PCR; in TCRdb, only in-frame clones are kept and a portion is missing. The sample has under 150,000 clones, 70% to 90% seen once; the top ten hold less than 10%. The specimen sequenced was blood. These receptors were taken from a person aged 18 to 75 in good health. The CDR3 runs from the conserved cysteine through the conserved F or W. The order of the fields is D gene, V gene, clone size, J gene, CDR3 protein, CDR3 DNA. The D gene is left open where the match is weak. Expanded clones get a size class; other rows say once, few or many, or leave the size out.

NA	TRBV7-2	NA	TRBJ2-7	CASSLLEWVHEQYF	TGTGCCAGCAGCTTATTGGAGTGGGTCCACGAGCAGTACTTC
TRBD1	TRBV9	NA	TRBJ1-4	CASSRQGRTNEKLFF	TGTGCCAGCAGCCGACAGGGCCGAACTAATGAAAAACTGTTTTTT
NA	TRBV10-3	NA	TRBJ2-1	CAISAVSSVGEQFF	TGTGCCATCAGTGCGGTCTCTAGCGTCGGTGAGCAGTTCTTC
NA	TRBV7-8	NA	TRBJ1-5	CASSPRGLRNQPQHF	TGTGCCAGCAGCCCGAGAGGCCTCCGGAATCAGCCCCAGCATTTT
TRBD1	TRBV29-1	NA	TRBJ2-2	CSVVGQGPLNTGELFF	TGCAGCGTGGTCGGACAGGGCCCTTTGAACACCGGGGAGCTGTTTTTT
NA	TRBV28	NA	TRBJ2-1	CASQLHGEQFF	TGTGCCAGCCAGCTACACGGTGAGCAGTTCTTC
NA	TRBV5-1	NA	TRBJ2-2	CASSTRGIDTGELFF	TGCGCCAGCAGCACCAGGGGTATTGACACCGGGGAGCTGTTTTTT
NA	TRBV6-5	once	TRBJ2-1	CASSYREAVGNEQFF	TGTGCCAGCAGTTACAGGGAGGCGGTGGGCAATGAGCAGTTCTTC
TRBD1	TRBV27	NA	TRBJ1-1	CASSLRDSNTEAFF	TGTGCCAGCAGTTTAAGGGACAGTAACACTGAAGCTTTCTTT
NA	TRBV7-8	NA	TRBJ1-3	CASSLGQGRGNTIYF	TGTGCCAGCAGCTTGGGCCAGGGGAGAGGAAACACCATATATTTT
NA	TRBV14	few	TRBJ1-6	CASSQVRGPLHF	TGTGCCAGCAGCCAAGTAAGAGGGCCCCTCCACTTT
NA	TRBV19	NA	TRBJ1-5	CASSIFPGSNQPQHF	TGTGCCAGTAGTATCTTTCCCGGGAGCAATCAGCCCCAGCATTTT
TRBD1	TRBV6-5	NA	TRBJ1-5	CASSYDRGQPQHF	TGTGCCAGCAGTTACGACAGGGGTCAGCCCCAGCATTTT
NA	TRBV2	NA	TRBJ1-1	CASSRTPGQTEAFF	TGTGCCAGCAGTAGGACACCTGGACAGACTGAAGCTTTCTTT
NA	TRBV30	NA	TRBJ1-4	CAWRPWEGRHEKLFF	TGTGCCTGGAGACCTTGGGAGGGGCGGCATGAAAAACTGTTTTTT
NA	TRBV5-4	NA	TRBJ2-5	CASSLARETQYF	TGTGCCAGCAGCTTGGCGCGAGAGACCCAGTACTTC
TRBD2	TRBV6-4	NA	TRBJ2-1	CASSVRSGGPDNEQFF	TGTGCCAGCAGTGTCAGGAGCGGGGGGCCCGACAATGAGCAGTTCTTC
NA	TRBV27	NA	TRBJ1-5	CASSLGGQPQHF	TGTGCCAGCAGTTTAGGGGGTCAGCCCCAGCATTTT
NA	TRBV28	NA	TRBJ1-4	CASRAYEKLFF	TGTGCCAGCAGGGCCTATGAAAAACTGTTTTTT
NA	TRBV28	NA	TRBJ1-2	CASRILGGHYGYTF	TGTGCCAGCAGGATCCTAGGGGGTCACTATGGCTACACCTTC
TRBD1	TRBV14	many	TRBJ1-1	CASSQATGYDRAFF	TGTGCCAGCAGCCAAGCGACAGGGTATGATAGAGCTTTCTTT
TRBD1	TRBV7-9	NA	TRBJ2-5	CASSAQGARETQYF	TGTGCCAGCAGTGCACAGGGGGCGCGAGAGACCCAGTACTTC
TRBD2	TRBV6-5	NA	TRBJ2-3	CASSYGLAGGQHTQYF	TGTGCCAGCAGTTACGGGCTAGCGGGGGGGCAACATACGCAGTATTTT
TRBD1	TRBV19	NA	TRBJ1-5	CATAQGQISNQPQHF	TGTGCCACCGCACAGGGGCAGATTAGCAATCAGCCCCAGCATTTT
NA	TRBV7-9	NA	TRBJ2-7	CASSPRTLIYEQYF	TGTGCCAGCAGCCCGAGGACACTTATCTACGAGCAGTACTTC
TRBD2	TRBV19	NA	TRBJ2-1	CASSTPPAGLGEQFF	TGTGCCAGTAGTACCCCCCCAGCGGGGCTCGGTGAGCAGTTCTTC